This paragraph reports one T cell receptor (beta chain). This record comes from a study of shared clonotypes between healthy human individuals. The germline gives CDR1 SEHNR, CDR2 FQNEAQ (reference sequence). V shed 2 bases and J shed 5 bases, with 11 bases lying between them. The CDR3 contains 14 residues. The test was conducted at deep level. Measured with immunoSEQ multiplex PCR; TCRdb has only the in-frame clones, and not every one. The table lists about 820,000 clones, more than 85% of them singletons, with approximately 25% in the top ten. As defined, naive CD8 cells were CD45RO-negative and positively selected for CCR7, with terminally differentiated effector memory CD45RA+ cells excluded.

The gene calls are TRBV7-9 and TRBJ2-3; D gene uncertain. The specimen was naive CD8+ T cells sorted from blood. This clonotype originated in a man aged 25 to 45 in good health. CDR3 nucleotides: TGTGCCAGCAGCTTATCCCAAGGGCAAGATACGCAGTATTTT. Residues: CASSLSQGQDTQYF.